This record looks at one T cell receptor (beta chain) sequence and its context. In the original processing: Amplification from reference gene primers served as the basis for estimated nucleated cell counts. Sequencing was performed with immunoSEQ multiplex PCR; in TCRdb, only in-frame clones are kept and a portion is missing. Clonal size and the V and J genes are those of that table, whereas D and trimming came from the DNA. Seen here are 150,000 to 190,000 clones, about 88% observed once, and the top ten hold more than 5.5%. Participant ages covered about 18 to 89 years across about 25 US areas. Allocation to cohorts depended on clinical history reported by the participants. The data were taken from a study of blood T cell repertoires in COVID-19. Study background: T cells, B-cell-depleted T cells, or PBMCs provided the cDNA or gDNA that served as material.

Looked up from germline, CDR1 is SGHRS and CDR2 is YFSETQ. The CDR3 has 15 amino acids. V was shortened by 4 bases and J by 12 bases, with 22 bases between the two germline ends. The clonotype was recovered from a man aged 45 to 65 who had recovered from COVID-19. The gene calls are TRBV5-1 and TRBJ1-4; D unclear. The sample taken for sequencing was PBMCs or T cells enriched from blood (not recorded which). CDR3 sequence reads: CASSPSLGYWEELFF. CDR3 nucleotide sequence: TGCGCCAGCAGCCCTTCTTTAGGATATTGGGAGGAACTGTTTTTT.